This T cell receptor (beta chain) derives from a study of blood T cell repertoires in COVID-19. Study overall: Sample material is recorded as cDNA or gDNA derived from T cells, B-cell-depleted T cells, or PBMCs.

The CDR3 consists of 13 residues. V lost 5 bases, J lost 8 bases, and 7 bases stayed unmatched. This clone showed up just a few times. TCRdb's copy holds only in-frame clones and misses some; the assay was immunoSEQ multiplex PCR. The sample consists of under 250,000 clones, about four fifths of them appearing once. The genes are TRBV12-3 or TRBV12-4 and TRBJ1-2, with 8 bases aligning to TRBD1. The receptor's source is an older woman with acute or convalescent COVID-19. The specimen sequenced was peripheral blood. The CDR3 sequence is CASSPDRVVGYTF. The CDR3 DNA follows: TGTGCCAGCAGTCCGGACAGGGTGGTCGGCTACACCTTC.